A selection of T cell receptor beta chains follows, all from one sample in a study of cytotoxic CD8 clonotypes in ibrutinib-treated CLL. Some clones are missing from TCRdb's copy, which holds only in-frame ones; the method was immunoSEQ multiplex PCR. The sample carries more than 150,000 clones, around 72% recorded once. The sample in question was PBMCs, obtained after 24 months of ibrutinib treatment. The receptors stem from a human donor with chronic lymphocytic leukemia. Both conserved end residues are part of each CDR3. D genes are given only for firm matches. Clone size is shown for a subset of rows, as once, few, many or a class of expanded clone.

>NA|TRBJ1-2|TRBD1|TRBV28
TGTGCCAGCAGTTTAGGGACAGGGGGCTACTATGGCTACACCTTC
CASSLGTGGYYGYTF
>NA|TRBJ2-5|TRBD1|TRBV18
TGTGCCAGCTCACCTCGACAGGGGGCACAAGAGACCCAGTACTTC
CASSPRQGAQETQYF
>NA|TRBJ1-5|NA|TRBV6-5
TGTGCCAGCAGTAGTAGGGGGTTTGGGAATCAGCCCCAGCATTTT
CASSSRGFGNQPQHF
>NA|TRBJ1-3|NA|TRBV30
TGTGCCTGGGGTCACCAGGACTCTGGAAACACCATATATTTT
CAWGHQDSGNTIYF
>once|TRBJ2-1|NA|TRBV10-3
TGTGCCACGACACCGGGACTTTACAATGAGCAGTTCTTC
CATTPGLYNEQFF
>NA|TRBJ1-1|NA|TRBV5-1
TGCGCCAGCAGCTTGGCACAGAGCGGGGACGAAGCTTTCTTT
CASSLAQSGDEAFF
>NA|TRBJ2-3|NA|TRBV19
TGTGCCAGTAGTCCCGGGAGAGGTCCAGATACGCAGTATTTT
CASSPGRGPDTQYF
>NA|TRBJ2-5|TRBD1|TRBV5-1
TGCGCCAGCAGCGGGACAGGGGGAGGGCAAGAGACCCAGTACTTC
CASSGTGGGQETQYF
>few|TRBJ1-1|NA|TRBV2
TGTGCCAGCAGTGGGCTGGACACTGAAGCTTTCTTT
CASSGLDTEAFF
>once|TRBJ1-2|NA|TRBV5-1
TGCGCCAGCAGCTTACCCGCAGAGAGTGGCTACACCTTC
CASSLPAESGYTF
>NA|TRBJ2-7|NA|TRBV7-8
TGTGCCAGCAGCTTCGCGTCCCGCGAGCAGTACTTC
CASSFASREQYF
>few|TRBJ2-7|NA|TRBV27
TGTGCCAGCAGTCTGAGGGGAGCCGGGAAACAATCTAACGAGCAGTACTTC
CASSLRGAGKQSNEQYF